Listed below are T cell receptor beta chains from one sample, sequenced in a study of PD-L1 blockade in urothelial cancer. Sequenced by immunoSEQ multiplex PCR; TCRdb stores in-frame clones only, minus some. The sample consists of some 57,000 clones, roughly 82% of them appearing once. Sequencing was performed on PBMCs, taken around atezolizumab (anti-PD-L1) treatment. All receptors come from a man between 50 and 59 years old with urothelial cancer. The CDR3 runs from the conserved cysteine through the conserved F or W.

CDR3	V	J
CSVNRGMNTEAFF	TRBV29-1	TRBJ1-1
CASGWSTGTGNYGYTF	TRBV12-5	TRBJ1-2
CASSLAGNGGNQPQHF	TRBV28	TRBJ1-5
CASSHPSEGTGGNEQFF	TRBV4-1	TRBJ2-1
CASSEWDRLQETQYF	TRBV6-1	TRBJ2-5
CATSRPRGWGQETQYF	TRBV15	TRBJ2-5
CASSLVQGVSGNTIYF	TRBV5-1	TRBJ1-3
CASSSTGQGAGGYTF	TRBV5-1	TRBJ1-2
CASSPITGGETQYF	TRBV18	TRBJ2-5
CASSPPGLKYEQYF	TRBV7-2	TRBJ2-7
CASSPGTGGTGTDTQYF	TRBV11-3	TRBJ2-3
CASSLSSGIGTPEQYF	TRBV7-2	TRBJ2-7
CARSFLTGGDPLAKNIQYF	TRBV5-3	TRBJ2-4
CASSDAGIPYEQYF	TRBV10-1	TRBJ2-7
CATTGGLDYGYTF	TRBV28	TRBJ1-2
CASSLASLERGNTIYF	TRBV7-8	TRBJ1-3
CASSLRLAGGDSYTGELFF	TRBV5-1	TRBJ2-2
CASRPRLPGYEQYF	TRBV6-1	TRBJ2-7
CAWSNRAGYEQYF	TRBV30	TRBJ2-7
CASSTRTSGRARETQYF	TRBV7-9	TRBJ2-5
CASSQLGTVSYEQYF	TRBV11-2	TRBJ2-7
CASSVHITSGNEQFF	TRBV9	TRBJ2-1